This TCR beta chain stems from a study of blood T cell repertoires in COVID-19 (dated by TCRdb to 2020 to 2021). General notes on the study: Collaborator samples came from the United States, Italy and Spain and covered acute and convalescent phases of COVID-19. The dataset comprised deeply sampled blood TCRbeta repertoires from subjects exposed to, actively infected with, or recovered from COVID-19. The samples were drawn from the first 160 participants of the ongoing ImmuneRACE study and from over 950 subjects provided by 6 global collaborators. A de-identified subject ID, COVID-19 status, age in years and sex were almost always included in the sample metadata. The prospective study material was composed of cDNA or gDNA derived from T cells, B-cell-depleted T cells, or PBMCs. HLA class I and class II types, where available, came from metadata supplied by the sample provider rather than from assay-based typing. The repertoires were released in a freely available public database meant as a resource for research on the immune response to SARS-CoV-2.

For this chain, trimming is 4 bases at the V end and 10 bases at the J end, and the number of junction bases without a gene match is 17. The CDR3 goes from the cysteine to the phenylalanine over 17 residues. CDR3 DNA is the only sequence kept; it has 51 bases, read in frame from the first base. Per the germline V gene, SGHDT is the CDR1 and YYEEEE is the CDR2. TCRbeta CDR3 regions were amplified from genomic DNA by means of the immunoSEQ Assay, a bias-controlled multiplex PCR. The authors' analysis ran thus. Within the assay, amplification of reference gene primers was used to estimate how many nucleated cells each sample contained. Sequence reads were collapsed and filtered to measure the absolute abundance of every unique TCRbeta CDR3 rearrangement. For each sample, productive Simpson clonality was calculated as the square root of Simpson's diversity index over productive rearrangements. Held by TCRdb, this immuneACCESS table contains in-frame sequences only and omits some clones. Under half of the omission traces to an unresolved V gene where checked; the cause of the rest is unknown. From that table come the V and J calls and clone size; the DNA was used to work out D and trimming. Counted in this sample were some 250,000 clones; roughly 90% of them appeared once. 2.2% of the sample is in the top ten clones.

This clone occurred once. Its cognate antigen has yet to be identified. Base qualities were left out, and no much larger clone turns up one base away. Overall study results and their limits: The quantity of clinical and demographic metadata differed by source and by participant and was supplied without curation.

Samples from volunteer blood donors who had recovered from COVID-19 were contributed by a second Seattle source. Whole blood was collected in K2EDTA tubes by collaborating institutions according to the institutions' own protocols. Collaborator samples were shipped for TCRbeta analysis as frozen whole blood, isolated PBMCs, or DNA extracted from either sample type. The chain is made from TRBV5-6 and TRBJ1-6, with 7 junctional bases fitting TRBD1. The source is a man aged 30 to 39 who had recovered from COVID-19. The sequenced sample was peripheral blood. At the DNA level, the sequence is TGTGCCAGCAGCCGGCATAACAGGGGAAGGTTGGAGTCACCCCTCCACTTT. Translation gives CASSRHNRGRLESPLHF.